Listed below are T cell receptor beta chains from one sample, sequenced in a study of blood T cell repertoires in COVID-19. TCRdb's copy holds only in-frame clones and misses some; the assay was immunoSEQ multiplex PCR. The table shows just over 300,000 clones, with 85% to 90% occurring only once. Sequenced material: PBMCs or T cells enriched from blood (not recorded which). The source of these receptors is a young man who had recovered from COVID-19. The CDR3 runs from the conserved cysteine through the conserved F or W. Fields, in order: J gene, V gene, D gene, clone size, CDR3 protein, CDR3 DNA. The D gene is left open where the match is weak. Some rows mark clone size as missing; the rest say once, few, many or name a class of expanded clone.

>TRBJ2-6|TRBV3-1/TRBV3-2|.|once
CASSRGGRSGANVLTF
TGTGCCAGCAGCCGGGGGGGCCGCTCTGGGGCCAACGTCCTGACTTTC
>TRBJ1-5|TRBV30|.|few
CAWAGDSNQPQHF
TGTGCCTGGGCAGGGGATAGCAATCAGCCCCAGCATTTT
>TRBJ2-7|TRBV19|TRBD2|.
CASSIVGLAGYEQYF
TGTGCCAGTAGTATAGTTGGTCTAGCGGGGTACGAGCAGTACTTC
>TRBJ2-7|TRBV29-1|TRBD1|.
CSVGQGRPLHEQYF
TGCAGCGTTGGACAGGGGAGGCCCCTGCACGAGCAGTACTTC
>TRBJ1-1|TRBV19|TRBD1|.
CASKGRTGWASTEAFF
TGTGCCAGTAAGGGTAGGACAGGGTGGGCATCGACGGAAGCTTTCTTT
>TRBJ1-6|TRBV5-5|TRBD1|.
CASSQKGQNNSPLHF
TGTGCCAGCAGCCAGAAGGGACAGAATAATTCACCCCTCCACTTT
>TRBJ1-1|TRBV30|TRBD1|once
CAWLATGSYTEAFF
TGTGCCTGGCTTGCGACAGGGAGCTACACTGAAGCTTTCTTT
>TRBJ2-6|TRBV3-1/TRBV3-2|TRBD1|.
CASSPWDRGLFGANVLTF
TGTGCCAGCAGCCCTTGGGACAGGGGGCTCTTTGGGGCCAACGTCCTGACTTTC
>TRBJ2-5|TRBV4-1|TRBD1|once
CASSQIQGAGLPGETQYF
TGCGCCAGCAGCCAAATACAGGGGGCTGGGTTGCCCGGAGAGACCCAGTACTTC
>TRBJ2-7|TRBV2|TRBD2|.
CASGATSGPYEQYF
TGTGCCAGCGGAGCGACTAGCGGCCCCTACGAGCAGTACTTC
>TRBJ2-1|TRBV19|.|.
CASSTTGTEQFF
TGTGCCAGTAGTACCACAGGGACTGAGCAGTTCTTC
>TRBJ1-2|TRBV19|.|.
CASSMGGNYGYTF
TGTGCCAGTAGTATGGGCGGGAACTATGGCTACACCTTC
>TRBJ2-3|TRBV6-5|TRBD1|.
CASSSPGQGRTDTQYF
TGTGCCAGCAGTTCCCCGGGACAGGGGCGCACAGATACGCAGTATTTT
>TRBJ2-2|TRBV28|.|.
CASRPSGQGKAGELFF
TGTGCCAGCAGGCCATCAGGGCAGGGAAAGGCCGGGGAGCTGTTTTTT
>TRBJ2-3|TRBV6-4|TRBD1|.
CASSDSLTGGGFTDTQYF
TGTGCCAGCAGTGACTCTTTGACAGGGGGCGGCTTTACAGATACGCAGTATTTT
>TRBJ1-4|TRBV18|.|once
CASSPRQEKLFF
TGTGCCAGCTCACCCCGACAGGAAAAACTGTTTTTT
>TRBJ2-1|TRBV7-2|TRBD2|.
CASSLVAGGFYNEQFF
TGTGCCAGCAGCTTAGTCGCGGGAGGGTTCTACAATGAGCAGTTCTTC
>TRBJ1-2|TRBV29-1|TRBD1|.
CSARTLTGGTTNYGYTF
TGCAGCGCCCGTACCTTGACAGGGGGCACTACTAACTATGGCTACACCTTC
>TRBJ1-5|TRBV5-6|TRBD1|.
CASSLTGGPSNQPQHF
TGTGCCAGCAGCTTGACAGGGGGCCCGAGCAATCAGCCCCAGCATTTT
>TRBJ1-2|TRBV24-1|.|.
CATSDSSGGGYGYTF
TGTGCCACCAGTGATTCTTCGGGAGGCGGCTATGGCTACACCTTC
>TRBJ2-1|TRBV24-1|TRBD2|once
CATSDPPPAGMHNEQFF
TGTGCCACCAGTGACCCCCCCCCAGCGGGGATGCACAATGAGCAGTTCTTC
>TRBJ2-2|TRBV3-1/TRBV3-2|.|.
CASSHAYRAGELFF
TGTGCCAGCAGCCATGCCTACAGGGCCGGGGAGCTGTTTTTT
>TRBJ1-2|TRBV7-2|TRBD1|.
CASSPHTGGGGYTF
TGTGCCAGCAGCCCCCATACAGGGGGAGGGGGCTACACCTTC
>TRBJ1-1|TRBV3-1/TRBV3-2|.|.
CASSQVRVWGEAFF
TGTGCCAGCAGCCAAGTCAGGGTCTGGGGTGAAGCTTTCTTT
>TRBJ2-1|TRBV7-2|TRBD2|.
CASSSLAGPDYNEQFF
TGTGCCAGCAGCTCACTAGCGGGGCCAGATTACAATGAGCAGTTCTTC
>TRBJ1-5|TRBV5-6|.|.
CASSLARQPQHF
TGTGCCAGCAGCTTAGCGCGTCAGCCCCAGCATTTT
>TRBJ2-5|TRBV5-4|TRBD2|.
CASSLGGLAVETQYF
TGTGCCAGCAGCTTGGGGGGACTAGCAGTAGAGACCCAGTACTTC
>TRBJ2-1|TRBV11-2|TRBD2|.
CASSWALAGGVNEQFF
TGTGCCAGCAGCTGGGCCCTAGCGGGGGGAGTCAATGAGCAGTTCTTC
>TRBJ2-1|TRBV18|TRBD2|.
CASSWTSGGKDEQFF
TGTGCCAGCTCATGGACTAGCGGGGGGAAAGATGAGCAGTTCTTC
>TRBJ2-7|TRBV23-1|.|.
CAGPLPYEQYF
TGCGCCGGCCCATTACCCTACGAGCAGTACTTC
>TRBJ1-2|TRBV29-1|.|.
CSVRREDYGYTF
TGCAGCGTGCGCAGGGAAGACTATGGCTACACCTTC
>TRBJ1-1|TRBV5-1|TRBD1|.
CASSATGRNTEAFF
TGCGCCAGCAGCGCGACAGGGAGGAACACTGAAGCTTTCTTT
>TRBJ1-1|TRBV7-8|.|.
CASSLVNAGLYTEAFF
TGTGCCAGCAGCTTAGTTAATGCAGGGTTGTACACTGAAGCTTTCTTT
>TRBJ2-3|TRBV5-1|.|.
CASSLEPSDSTDTQYF
TGCGCCAGCAGCTTGGAGCCTAGCGATAGCACAGATACGCAGTATTTT
>TRBJ2-1|TRBV5-4|TRBD2|.
CASSSTGLAIDEQFF
TGTGCCAGCAGTTCCACGGGACTAGCGATAGATGAGCAGTTCTTC
>TRBJ2-2|TRBV9|.|.
CASSVPGTLDTGELFF
TGTGCCAGCAGCGTCCCCGGGACTCTCGACACCGGGGAGCTGTTTTTT
>TRBJ2-7|TRBV28|.|.
CASRSPGHSYEQYF
TGTGCCAGCAGGTCTCCGGGACATTCCTACGAGCAGTACTTC
>TRBJ1-3|TRBV5-1|.|.
CASSLVAAGGNTIYF
TGCGCCAGCAGCTTGGTGGCCGCCGGGGGAAACACCATATATTTT
>TRBJ2-2|TRBV2|TRBD1|.
CASSVGDRGTGELFF
TGTGCCAGCAGTGTTGGGGACAGGGGGACCGGGGAGCTGTTTTTT